The 24 T cell receptor beta chains below all came from one sample that was sequenced in a study of beta chain features in type 1 diabetes. Findings and limits, study-wide: The study found moderately but significantly shorter TCRB CDR3s in all four CD4+ subsets of Type 1 diabetes patients.

No cognate antigen is known for these TCRs. Expressed TCRB transcripts got sequenced, as all isolated RNA was reverse transcribed. Profiling relied on immunoSEQ multiplex PCR, and the TCRdb table lists in-frame clones only, not all of them. The sample has 200,000 to 300,000 clones, around 21% seen once. The sequenced material came from naive CD4+ T cells from blood. The source is a woman between 40 and 55 years old with type 1 diabetes.

The chain couples TRBV25-1 to TRBJ2-1; D perhaps matches TRBD2 (6 bases). The CDR3 has 15 residues. Germline lookup yields CDR1 MGHDK and CDR2 SYGVNS. The V end was cut by 1 base, the J end by 7 bases, with 14 bases between. CDR3 amino acids: CASSESGGIENEQFF. CDR3 coding DNA: TGTGCCAGCAGTGAATCTGGCGGGATTGAGAATGAGCAGTTCTTC. Full variable domain (outside the CDR3, taken from reference TRBV25-1 and TRBJ2-1): EADIYQTPRYLVIGTGKKITLECSQTMGHDKMYWYQQDPGMELHLIHYSYGVNSTEKGDLSSESTVSRIRTEHFPLTLESARPSHTSQYLCASSESGGIENEQFFGPGTRLTVL.

The V gene is TRBV18, the J gene TRBJ1-1; no firm D call. There are 13 residues in the CDR3. V was shortened by 3 bases and J by 1 base, with 6 bases between the two germline ends. Per germline, CDR1 KGHSH and CDR2 LQKENI. The CDR3 nucleotides read TGTGCCAGCTCACCTCTCAGGAACACTGAAGCTTTCTTT. Encoded protein: CASSPLRNTEAFF. The variable domain in full, with the rest retrieved from reference TRBV18 and TRBJ1-1, is NAGVMQNPRHLVRRRGQEARLRCSPMKGHSHVYWYRQLPEEGLKFMVYLQKENIIDESGMPKERFSAEFPKEGPSILRIQQVVRGDSAAYFCASSPLRNTEAFFGQGTRLTVV.

The chain is built from TRBV18 and TRBJ2-7; no clear D. The germline CDR1 and CDR2 sequences are KGHSH and LQKENI. This CDR3 has 13 residues. Trimming stripped 2 bases from V and 3 bases from J, with 8 bases between. CDR3 DNA sequence: TGTGCCAGCTCACCAGCATCTAACTACGAGCAGTACTTC. Amino acids: CASSPASNYEQYF.

This clone showed up just a few times. The gene calls are TRBV9 and TRBJ2-4; TRBD1 agrees at 10 bases. V lost 0 bases to trimming and J lost 8 bases; unmatched junction nucleotides: 2. The CDR3 has 14 amino acids. CDR1 is SGDLS and CDR2 is YYNGEE in the germline V gene. The CDR3 protein is CASSVETGGHIQYF. Here the CDR3 DNA reads TGTGCCAGCAGCGTAGAGACAGGGGGCCACATTCAGTACTTC.

The chain links TRBV9 to TRBJ1-5; D perhaps matches TRBD1 (6 bases). This CDR3 is 16 amino acids long. Germline CDR1 SGDLS, CDR2 YYNGEE. The V end was cut by 0 bases, the J end by 8 bases, with 18 bases between. CDR3 nucleotide sequence: TGTGCCAGCAGCGTAGGGGACAAAGGGGAGGGGGAGCCCCAGCATTTT. Translation gives CASSVGDKGEGEPQHF.

This clone was found a few times. The V and J genes are TRBV18 and TRBJ1-5; no clear D. Germline loops: CDR1 KGHSH, CDR2 LQKENI. V dropped 0 bases and J dropped 9 bases, with 21 bases sitting between them. The CDR3 runs 17 residues. CDR3 bases: TGTGCCAGCTCACCACCGGGGAGCCCCGACCTGGGTCGGCCCCAGCATTTT. Translating it yields CASSPPGSPDLGRPQHF.

This clone turned up a few times. The chain has TRBV7-9 and TRBJ1-3, with D tentatively TRBD1 (5 bases). Per germline, CDR1 SEHNR and CDR2 FQNEAQ (reference sequence). Trimming left V 5 bases short and J 2 bases short, with 16 bases between. The CDR3 covers 16 residues. CDR3 nucleotide sequence: TGTGCCAGCAGCCCCCCGGGGGTATCGGCTGGAAACACCATATATTTT. The encoded protein is CASSPPGVSAGNTIYF.

The chain has TRBV5-4 and TRBJ2-7, with D unclear. The length of the CDR3 is 14 residues. V was trimmed by 0 bases and J by 0 bases, leaving 7 bases between them. Germline V gene data show CDR1 as SGHNT and CDR2 as YYREEE (reference sequence). This CDR3 reads CASSLGWSSYEQYF. The CDR3 nucleotides are TGTGCCAGCAGCTTGGGGTGGAGCTCCTACGAGCAGTACTTC.

The J gene is TRBJ2-5, the V gene TRBV27, with a possible D match to TRBD2 (5 bases). Trimming removed 6 bases at V and 2 bases at J, with 13 bases between. The CDR3 loop spans 14 amino acids. Germline V gene sequence: CDR1 MNHEY, CDR2 SMNVEV (reference sequence). The CDR3 is CASSKWAGQETQYF. As DNA, the CDR3 is TGTGCCAGCAGCAAATGGGCGGGTCAAGAGACCCAGTACTTC.

This chain joins TRBV29-1 and TRBJ2-2, with TRBD1 matching over 10 bases. CDR1 is SQVTM and CDR2 is ANQGSEA in the germline V gene. The CDR3 extends over 17 amino acids. Unmatched junction bases numbered 13, after V lost 7 bases and J lost 2 bases. CDR3 sequence: CSARGGQGKVNTGELFF. The CDR3 bases are TGCAGCGCCCGGGGGGGACAGGGGAAGGTAAACACCGGGGAGCTGTTTTTT.

V usage is TRBV29-1 and J usage is TRBJ1-1; D call uncertain. V lost 4 bases and J lost 0, with 9 bases in between. CDR1 and CDR2 from the germline V gene are SQVTM and ANQGSEA. CDR3 length: 13 residues. The CDR3 loop is CSVGWRVNTEAFF. CDR3 nucleotide sequence: TGCAGCGTTGGGTGGCGGGTGAACACTGAAGCTTTCTTT. Based on the CDR3 plus reference TRBV29-1 and TRBJ1-1, the full variable domain is SAVISQKPSRDICQRGTSLTIQCQVDSQVTMMFWYRQQPGQSLTLIATANQGSEATYESGFVIDKFPISRPNLTFSTLTVSNMSPEDSSIYLCSVGWRVNTEAFFGQGTRLTVV.

This clone has only a few counts. V and J are TRBV4-1 and TRBJ2-2, with 11 bases that match TRBD2. The V gene end was trimmed by 3 bases and the J gene end by 6 bases; junction bases not matched to a gene: 6. The CDR3 runs 16 residues. CDR1 and CDR2 (germline): MGHRA, YSYEKL. CDR3 nucleotides: TGCGCCAGCAGCCAGACTAGCGGGATGTTCTCCGGGGAGCTGTTTTTT. Its protein product is CASSQTSGMFSGELFF.

This chain uses TRBV9 with TRBJ1-5; 9 bases match TRBD1. J gave up 6 bases and V 4 bases, and 5 bases lay outside the gene matches. This CDR3 is 14 amino acids long. Germline lookup yields CDR1 SGDLS and CDR2 YYNGEE. In DNA form, the CDR3 reads TGTGCCAGCAGCTCGACAGGGGGTAGTCAGCCCCAGCATTTT. Protein: CASSSTGGSQPQHF.

This clone was counted between two and nine times. The chain employs TRBV9 and TRBJ2-4; tentatively, D is TRBD1 (7 bases). From germline, CDR1 is SGDLS and CDR2 YYNGEE. V was cut by 1 base and J by 9 bases, with 20 bases left in between. This CDR3 is built from 16 residues. In nucleotides, the CDR3 is TGTGCCAGCAGCGTAACCGCAGGGGGGCCTGATGGCATTCAGTACTTC. Translation: CASSVTAGGPDGIQYF.

The V call is TRBV6-5, the J call TRBJ2-3; no reliable D call. V lost 5 bases and J 2 bases, leaving 14 bases between the germline ends. CDR1 MNHEY and CDR2 SVGAGI come from the germline V gene. The length of the CDR3 is 15 residues. In DNA, the CDR3 is TGTGCCAGCAGTCCCCGAGTGTCATTCACAGATACGCAGTATTTT. Its translation is CASSPRVSFTDTQYF.

The V call is TRBV4-2, the J call TRBJ1-2; the D gene is possibly TRBD1 (5 bases). Germline V gene lookup returns CDR1 LGHNA and CDR2 YNFKEQ. The V end was cut by 2 bases, the J end by 4 bases, with 11 bases between. CDR3 length: 14 residues. The CDR3 sequence is CASSQSPGIYGYTF. The CDR3 DNA is TGTGCCAGCAGCCAAAGCCCAGGGATCTATGGCTACACCTTC.

This clone was recorded a few times. The gene calls are TRBV29-1 and TRBJ1-1; D gene ambiguous. The CDR3 consists of 11 residues. V was shortened by 7 bases and J by 7 bases, with 13 bases between the two germline ends. The germline gives CDR1 SQVTM, CDR2 ANQGSEA. DNA of the CDR3: TGCAGCGAGCGGCGGCGGATTGAAGCTTTCTTT. It specifies CSERRRIEAFF.

The V call is TRBV7-3, the J call TRBJ2-5; TRBD2 agrees at 10 bases. The CDR3 totals 16 residues. Germline CDR1 is SGHTA and CDR2 is FQGTGA. V lost 0 bases, J lost 3 bases, and 4 bases stayed unmatched. CDR3 sequence reads: CASSLTASGSKETQYF. The DNA of the CDR3 is TGTGCCAGCAGCTTAACGGCTAGCGGGAGCAAAGAGACCCAGTACTTC.

This clone has only a few counts. This rearrangement joins TRBV19 to TRBJ2-7; D is ambiguous. CDR3 length: 13 amino acids. Germline assignment: CDR1 LNHDA and CDR2 SQIVND (reference sequence). Trimming cost V 4 bases and J 3 bases, with 10 bases left between them. CDR3 residues: CASSTGSFYEQYF. CDR3 DNA: TGTGCCAGTAGTACAGGAAGCTTCTACGAGCAGTACTTC.

The chain is built from TRBV7-9 and TRBJ2-1; 10 bases are a match to TRBD2. Per germline, CDR1 SEHNR and CDR2 FQNEAQ (reference sequence). The trim removed 4 bases at V and 5 bases at J, leaving 5 bases unmatched. CDR3 size: 15 residues. This CDR3 is CASSSRLAGNNEQFF. The CDR3 coding sequence is TGTGCCAGCAGCTCCCGACTAGCGGGTAACAATGAGCAGTTCTTC.

This clone was seen a handful of times. The rearrangement links TRBV7-9 to TRBJ2-7, with TRBD1 identical over 9 bases. This CDR3 is 16 amino acids long. V dropped 4 bases and J dropped 7; count of bases not matched to a gene: 14. Germline V CDR1 and CDR2: SEHNR, FQNEAQ (reference sequence). The chain's CDR3 is CASSSSERTGAREQYF. The CDR3 nucleotides read TGTGCCAGCAGCTCCAGCGAAAGGACAGGGGCTCGGGAGCAGTACTTC.

This clone was counted a few times. The CDR3 DNA reads as TGTGCCATCAGTGGAAGCGGGGCCTACAATGAGCAGTTCTTC. As protein: CAISGSGAYNEQFF. V is TRBV10-3 and J is TRBJ2-1, with TRBD2 matching over 7 bases. Unmatched junction bases numbered 2, after V lost 4 bases and J lost 2 bases. CDR1 and CDR2 (germline): ENHRY, SYGVKD. The CDR3 consists of 14 residues.

In this sample, this clone turned up a few times. The chain is built from TRBV18 and TRBJ2-1; TRBD2 aligns across 10 bases. The CDR3 covers 16 residues. From germline, CDR1 is KGHSH and CDR2 LQKENI. J was trimmed by 5 bases and V by 0 bases; bases with no gene match: 4. The CDR3 DNA is TGTGCCAGCTCACCACCCCCAGCGGGAGGGAACAATGAGCAGTTCTTC. As protein: CASSPPPAGGNNEQFF. Using reference TRBV18 and TRBJ2-1 for the parts outside the CDR3, the full variable domain is NAGVMQNPRHLVRRRGQEARLRCSPMKGHSHVYWYRQLPEEGLKFMVYLQKENIIDESGMPKERFSAEFPKEGPSILRIQQVVRGDSAAYFCASSPPPAGGNNEQFFGPGTRLTVL.

The chain joins TRBV6-6 to TRBJ2-5; D unresolved. Between the trimmed V and J ends, which lost 7 bases and 5 bases, there was a span of 11 bases. The CDR3 spans 12 residues. Per germline, CDR1 MNHNY and CDR2 SVGAGI (reference sequence). The CDR3 nucleotides are TGTGCCAGCAACCGGCGGATGGAGACCCAGTACTTC. It specifies CASNRRMETQYF.